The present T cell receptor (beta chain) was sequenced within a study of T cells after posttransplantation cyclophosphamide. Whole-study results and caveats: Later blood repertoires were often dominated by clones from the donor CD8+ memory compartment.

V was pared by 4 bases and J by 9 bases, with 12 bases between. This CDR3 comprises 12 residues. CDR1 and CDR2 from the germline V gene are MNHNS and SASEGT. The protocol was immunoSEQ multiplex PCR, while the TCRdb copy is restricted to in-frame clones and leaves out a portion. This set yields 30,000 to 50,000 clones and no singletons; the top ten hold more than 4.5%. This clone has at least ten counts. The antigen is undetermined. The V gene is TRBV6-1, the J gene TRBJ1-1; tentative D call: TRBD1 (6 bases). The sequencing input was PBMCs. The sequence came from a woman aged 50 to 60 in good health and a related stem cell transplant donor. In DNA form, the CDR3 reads TGTGCCAGCAGTGGTGGACAGCGGAAAGCTTTCTTT. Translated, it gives CASSGGQRKAFF.